The following is a TCR beta chain sequence with its context. This entry belongs to a study of OX40 agonist ivuxolimab in advanced cancers. Study information: Antecedent anti-PD-1, anti-PD-L1 or anti-CTLA-4 therapy was permissible, with 35% to 40% having received some. There were three patients with partial responses, one having hepatocellular carcinoma and two cutaneous melanoma.

TCRdb's copy holds only in-frame clones and misses some; the assay was immunoSEQ multiplex PCR. The table has just over 35,000 clones, less than 85% seen once. Germline values: CDR1 SGHAT, CDR2 FQNNGV. Trimming cost V 1 base and J 6 bases, with 9 bases left between them. The CDR3 consists of 13 residues. Sample: CD4+ or CD8+ T cells sorted from blood, taken in a trial of the OX40 agonist ivuxolimab. The sequence came from an adult with an advanced solid tumor such as melanoma, head and neck, liver or kidney cancer. The V call is TRBV11-2, the J call TRBJ1-1; no clear D. The CDR3 nucleotides read TGTGCCAGCAGCTTAGCCGGGAGCTCTGAAGCTTTCTTT. Translation gives CASSLAGSSEAFF.